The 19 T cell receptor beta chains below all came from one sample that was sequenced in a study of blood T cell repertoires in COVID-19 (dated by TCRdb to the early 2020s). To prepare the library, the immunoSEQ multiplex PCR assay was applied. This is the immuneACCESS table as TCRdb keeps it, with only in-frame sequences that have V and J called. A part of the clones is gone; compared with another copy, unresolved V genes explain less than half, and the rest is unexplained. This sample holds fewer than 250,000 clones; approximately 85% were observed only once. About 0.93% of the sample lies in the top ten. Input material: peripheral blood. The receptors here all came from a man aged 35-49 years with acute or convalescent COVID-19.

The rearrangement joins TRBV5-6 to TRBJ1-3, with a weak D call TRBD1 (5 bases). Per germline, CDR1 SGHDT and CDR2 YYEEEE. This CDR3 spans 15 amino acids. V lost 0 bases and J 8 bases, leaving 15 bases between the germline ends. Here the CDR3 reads CASSLVRQGRDTIYF. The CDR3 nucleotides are TGTGCCAGCAGCTTGGTTCGGCAGGGAAGAGACACCATATATTTT.

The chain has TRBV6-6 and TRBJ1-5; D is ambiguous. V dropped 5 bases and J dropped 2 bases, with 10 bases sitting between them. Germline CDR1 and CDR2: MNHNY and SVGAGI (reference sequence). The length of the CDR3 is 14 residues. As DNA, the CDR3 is TGTGCCAGCAGTCCAGACGGGGGCAATCAGCCCCAGCATTTT. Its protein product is CASSPDGGNQPQHF.

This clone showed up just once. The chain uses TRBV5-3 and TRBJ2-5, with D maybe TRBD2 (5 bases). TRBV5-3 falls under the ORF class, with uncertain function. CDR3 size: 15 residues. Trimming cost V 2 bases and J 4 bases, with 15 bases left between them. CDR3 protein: CARSFDGLGGETQYF. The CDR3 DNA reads TGTGCCAGAAGCTTCGACGGACTGGGTGGAGAGACCCAGTACTTC.

CDR3 sequence: CASSITRGTDTQYF. In DNA, the CDR3 is TGTGCCAGCAGCATAACTAGAGGCACAGATACGCAGTATTTT. This rearrangement joins TRBV7-2 to TRBJ2-3; D might be TRBD2 (5 bases). The CDR3 length is 14 residues. V gave up 5 bases and J gave up 1 base, with 10 bases separating them. Per the germline V gene, CDR1 is SGHTA and CDR2 is FQGNSA.

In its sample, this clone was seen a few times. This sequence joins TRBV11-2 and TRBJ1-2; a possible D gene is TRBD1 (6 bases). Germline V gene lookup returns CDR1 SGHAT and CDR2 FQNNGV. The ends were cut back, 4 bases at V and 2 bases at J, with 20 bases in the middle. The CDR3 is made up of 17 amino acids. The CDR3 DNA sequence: TGTGCCAGCAGCTCTAAACCGGCCAGGGGCGAGAACTATGGCTACACCTTC. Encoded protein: CASSSKPARGENYGYTF.

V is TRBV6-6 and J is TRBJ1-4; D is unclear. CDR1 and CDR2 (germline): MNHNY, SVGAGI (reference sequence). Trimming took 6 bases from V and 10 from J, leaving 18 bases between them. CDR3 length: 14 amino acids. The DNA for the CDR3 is TGTGCCAGCAGGAATCGGACCTTTGGAGGAAAACTGTTTTTT. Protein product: CASRNRTFGGKLFF.

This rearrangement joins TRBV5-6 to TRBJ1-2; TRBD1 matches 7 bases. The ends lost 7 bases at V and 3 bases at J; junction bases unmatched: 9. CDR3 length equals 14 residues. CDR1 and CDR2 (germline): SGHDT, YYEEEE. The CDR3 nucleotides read TGTGCCAGCGTCCTCCGGGACAGAGACTATGGCTACACCTTC. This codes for CASVLRDRDYGYTF.

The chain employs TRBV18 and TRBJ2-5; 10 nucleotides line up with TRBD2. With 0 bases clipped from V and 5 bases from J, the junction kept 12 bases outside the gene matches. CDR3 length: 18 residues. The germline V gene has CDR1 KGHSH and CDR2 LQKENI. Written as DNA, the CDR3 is TGTGCCAGCTCACCACCCCCCTATAGCGGGGGGCCGGGGGAGACCCAGTACTTC. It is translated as CASSPPPYSGGPGETQYF.

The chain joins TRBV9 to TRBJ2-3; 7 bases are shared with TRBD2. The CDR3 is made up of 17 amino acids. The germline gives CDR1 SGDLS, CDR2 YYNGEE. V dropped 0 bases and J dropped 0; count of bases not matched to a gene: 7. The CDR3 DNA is TGTGCCAGCAGCGTAGTCTCTAGCGGCATTAGCACAGATACGCAGTATTTT. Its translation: CASSVVSSGISTDTQYF. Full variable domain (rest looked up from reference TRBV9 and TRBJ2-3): DSGVTQTPKHLITATGQRVTLRCSPRSGDLSVYWYQQSLDQGLQFLIQYYNGEERAKGNILERFSAQQFPDLHSELNLSSLELGDSALYFCASSVVSSGISTDTQYFGPGTRLTVL.

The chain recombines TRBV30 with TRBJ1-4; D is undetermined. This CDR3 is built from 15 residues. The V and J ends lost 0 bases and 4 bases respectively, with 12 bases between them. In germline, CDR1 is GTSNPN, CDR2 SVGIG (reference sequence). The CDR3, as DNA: TGTGCCTGGAGTGTACCTACAGCAAGTAATGAAAAACTGTTTTTT. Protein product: CAWSVPTASNEKLFF.

The CDR3 DNA reads as TGTGCCAGCAGTGACGCCGGAGTTATGAGGGGGCGAAATCAGCCCCAGCATTTT. Translated, it gives CASSDAGVMRGRNQPQHF. V is TRBV6-1 and J is TRBJ1-5; 7 nucleotides align to TRBD1. This CDR3 has 18 amino acids. V lost 3 bases to trimming and J lost 4 bases; unmatched junction nucleotides: 15. The germline V gene has CDR1 MNHNS and CDR2 SASEGT.

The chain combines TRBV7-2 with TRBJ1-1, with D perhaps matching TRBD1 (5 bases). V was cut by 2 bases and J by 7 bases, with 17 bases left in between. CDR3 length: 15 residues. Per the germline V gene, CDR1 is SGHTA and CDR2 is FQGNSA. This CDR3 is CASSLLVAGKGEAFF. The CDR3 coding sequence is TGTGCCAGCAGCTTATTGGTAGCAGGGAAGGGTGAAGCTTTCTTT.

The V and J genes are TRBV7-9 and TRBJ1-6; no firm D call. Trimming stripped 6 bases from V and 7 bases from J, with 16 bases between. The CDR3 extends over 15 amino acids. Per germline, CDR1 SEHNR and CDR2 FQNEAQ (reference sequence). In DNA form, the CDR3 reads TGTGCCAGCAGTCCTTCGGGAGGGAGGAATTCACCCCTCCACTTT. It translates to CASSPSGGRNSPLHF.

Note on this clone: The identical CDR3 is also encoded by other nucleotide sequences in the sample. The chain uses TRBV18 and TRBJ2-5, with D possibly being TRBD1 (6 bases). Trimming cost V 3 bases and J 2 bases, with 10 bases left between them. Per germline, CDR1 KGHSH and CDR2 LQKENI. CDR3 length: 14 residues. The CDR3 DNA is TGTGCCAGCTCACCGCGTCAGGGGCAAGAGACCCAGTACTTC. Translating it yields CASSPRQGQETQYF.

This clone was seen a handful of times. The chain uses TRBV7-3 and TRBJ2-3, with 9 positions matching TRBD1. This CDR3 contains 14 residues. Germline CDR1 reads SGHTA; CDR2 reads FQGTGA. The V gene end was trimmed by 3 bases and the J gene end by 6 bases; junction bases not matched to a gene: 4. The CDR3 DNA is TGTGCCAGCAGCTTTACAGGGGGCAGGGATACGCAGTATTTT. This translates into CASSFTGGRDTQYF.

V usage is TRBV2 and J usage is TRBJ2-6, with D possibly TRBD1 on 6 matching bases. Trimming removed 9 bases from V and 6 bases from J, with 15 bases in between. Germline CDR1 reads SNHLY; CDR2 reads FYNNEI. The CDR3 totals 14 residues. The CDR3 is CASYPRGEANVLTF. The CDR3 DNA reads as TGTGCCAGTTATCCCAGGGGAGAGGCCAACGTCCTGACTTTC.

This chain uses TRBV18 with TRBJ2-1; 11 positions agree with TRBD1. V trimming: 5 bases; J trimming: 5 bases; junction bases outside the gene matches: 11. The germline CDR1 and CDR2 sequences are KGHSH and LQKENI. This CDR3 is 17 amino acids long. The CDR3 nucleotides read TGTGCCAGCTCAGCGACTACCGGGACAGGGGGGAACAATGAGCAGTTCTTC. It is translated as CASSATTGTGGNNEQFF.

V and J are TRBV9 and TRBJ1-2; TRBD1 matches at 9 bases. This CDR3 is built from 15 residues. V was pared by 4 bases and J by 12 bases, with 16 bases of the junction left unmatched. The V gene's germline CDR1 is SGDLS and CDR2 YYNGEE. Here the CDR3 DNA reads TGTGCCAGCAGCTCTCGCGGGACAGGGATCATAGCGGACACCTTC. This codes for CASSSRGTGIIADTF. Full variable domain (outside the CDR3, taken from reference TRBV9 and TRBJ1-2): DSGVTQTPKHLITATGQRVTLRCSPRSGDLSVYWYQQSLDQGLQFLIQYYNGEERAKGNILERFSAQQFPDLHSELNLSSLELGDSALYFCASSSRGTGIIADTFGSGTRLTVV.

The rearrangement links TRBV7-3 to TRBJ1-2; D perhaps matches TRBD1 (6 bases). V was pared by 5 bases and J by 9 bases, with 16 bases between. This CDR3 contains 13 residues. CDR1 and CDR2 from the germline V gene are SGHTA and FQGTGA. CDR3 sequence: CASSRVGAESYTF. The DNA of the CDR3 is TGTGCCAGCAGCCGGGTGGGGGCGGAGAGCTACACCTTC.